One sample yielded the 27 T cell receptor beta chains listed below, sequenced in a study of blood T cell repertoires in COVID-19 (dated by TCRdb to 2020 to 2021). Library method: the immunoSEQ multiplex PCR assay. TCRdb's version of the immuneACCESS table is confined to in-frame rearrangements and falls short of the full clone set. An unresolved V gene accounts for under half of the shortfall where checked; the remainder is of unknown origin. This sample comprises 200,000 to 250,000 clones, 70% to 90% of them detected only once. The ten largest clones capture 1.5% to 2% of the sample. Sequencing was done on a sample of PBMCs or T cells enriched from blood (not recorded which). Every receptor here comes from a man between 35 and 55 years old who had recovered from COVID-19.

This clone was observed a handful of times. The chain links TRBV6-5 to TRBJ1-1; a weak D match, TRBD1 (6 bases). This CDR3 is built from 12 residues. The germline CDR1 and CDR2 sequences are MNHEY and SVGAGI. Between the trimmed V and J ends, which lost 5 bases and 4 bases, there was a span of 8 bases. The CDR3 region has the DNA TGTGCCAGCAGTAAACAGGGCACTGAAGCTTTCTTT. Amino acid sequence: CASSKQGTEAFF.

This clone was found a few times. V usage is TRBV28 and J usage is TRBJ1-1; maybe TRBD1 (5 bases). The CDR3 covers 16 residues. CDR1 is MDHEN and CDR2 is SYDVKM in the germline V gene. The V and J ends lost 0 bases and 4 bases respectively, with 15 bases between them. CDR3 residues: CASSLWSQGSGTEAFF. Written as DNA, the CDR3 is TGTGCCAGCAGTTTATGGTCCCAGGGTAGCGGCACTGAAGCTTTCTTT.

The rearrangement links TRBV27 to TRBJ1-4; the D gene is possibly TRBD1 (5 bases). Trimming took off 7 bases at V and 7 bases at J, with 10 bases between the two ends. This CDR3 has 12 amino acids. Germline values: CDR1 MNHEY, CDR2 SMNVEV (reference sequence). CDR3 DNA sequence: TGTGCCAGCAAAGGGGCCCCTGAAAAACTGTTTTTT. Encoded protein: CASKGAPEKLFF.

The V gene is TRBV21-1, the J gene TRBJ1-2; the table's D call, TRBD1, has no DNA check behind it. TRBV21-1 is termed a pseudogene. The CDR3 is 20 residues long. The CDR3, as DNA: TGTGCCAGCAGCAACTCAGGGGGAGTGATCAGCGATATAACTAACTATGGCTACACCTTC. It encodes CASSNSGGVISDITNYGYTF.

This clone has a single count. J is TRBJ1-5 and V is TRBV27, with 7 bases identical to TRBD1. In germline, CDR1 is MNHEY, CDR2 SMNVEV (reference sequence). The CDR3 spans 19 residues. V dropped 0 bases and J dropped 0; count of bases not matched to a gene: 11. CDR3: CASSLSPRDRTNSNQPQHF. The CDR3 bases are TGTGCCAGCAGTTTATCGCCGCGGGACAGAACTAATAGCAATCAGCCCCAGCATTTT.

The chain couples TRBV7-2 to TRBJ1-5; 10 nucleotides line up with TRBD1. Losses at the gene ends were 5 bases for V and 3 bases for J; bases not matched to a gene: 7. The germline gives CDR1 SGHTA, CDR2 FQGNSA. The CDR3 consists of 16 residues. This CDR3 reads CASSPTGGGINQPQHF. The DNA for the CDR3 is TGTGCCAGCAGCCCGACAGGGGGCGGTATCAATCAGCCCCAGCATTTT.

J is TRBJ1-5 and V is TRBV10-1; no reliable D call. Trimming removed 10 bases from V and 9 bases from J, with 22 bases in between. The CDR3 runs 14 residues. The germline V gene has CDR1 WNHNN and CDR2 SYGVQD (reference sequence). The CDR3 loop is CATKDSTEPGPQHF. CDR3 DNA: TGCGCCACCAAAGATAGTACAGAGCCAGGGCCCCAGCATTTT.

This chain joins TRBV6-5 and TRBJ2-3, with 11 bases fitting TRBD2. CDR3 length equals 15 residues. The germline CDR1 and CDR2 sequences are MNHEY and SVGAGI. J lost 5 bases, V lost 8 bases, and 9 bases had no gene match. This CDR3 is CASGSGRAFGDTQYF. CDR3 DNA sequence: TGTGCCAGCGGTAGCGGGAGGGCCTTTGGAGATACGCAGTATTTT.

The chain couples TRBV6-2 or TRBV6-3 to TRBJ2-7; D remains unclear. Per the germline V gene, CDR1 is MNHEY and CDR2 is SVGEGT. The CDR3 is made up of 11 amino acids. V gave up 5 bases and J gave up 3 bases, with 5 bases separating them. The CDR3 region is CASSELYEQYF. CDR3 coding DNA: TGTGCCAGCAGTGAGCTCTACGAGCAGTACTTC.

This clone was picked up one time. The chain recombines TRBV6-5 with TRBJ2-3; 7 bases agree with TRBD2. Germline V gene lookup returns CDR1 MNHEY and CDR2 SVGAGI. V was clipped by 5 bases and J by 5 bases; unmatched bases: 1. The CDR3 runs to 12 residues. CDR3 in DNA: TGTGCCAGCAGTCGGGGGGAAGATACGCAGTATTTT. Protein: CASSRGEDTQYF.

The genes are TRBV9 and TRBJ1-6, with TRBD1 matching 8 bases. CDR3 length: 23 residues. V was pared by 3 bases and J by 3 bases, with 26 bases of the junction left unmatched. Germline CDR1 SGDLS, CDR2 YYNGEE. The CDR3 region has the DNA TGTGCCAGCAGCGAGAGCCCGACAGGGGACACTCCGACGTCGGGGAACTATAATTCACCCCTCCACTTT. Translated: CASSESPTGDTPTSGNYNSPLHF.

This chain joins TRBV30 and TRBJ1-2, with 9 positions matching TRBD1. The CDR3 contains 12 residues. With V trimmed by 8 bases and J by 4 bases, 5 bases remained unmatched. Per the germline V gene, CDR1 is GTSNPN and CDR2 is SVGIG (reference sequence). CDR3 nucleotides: TGTGCCCGGACAGGGGATGGCTATGGCTACACCTTC. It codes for CARTGDGYGYTF.

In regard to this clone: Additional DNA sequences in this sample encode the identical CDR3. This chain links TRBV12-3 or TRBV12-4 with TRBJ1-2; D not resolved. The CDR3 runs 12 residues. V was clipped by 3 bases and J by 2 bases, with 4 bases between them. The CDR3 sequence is CASSLENYGYTF. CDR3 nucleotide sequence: TGTGCCAGCAGTTTGGAGAACTATGGCTACACCTTC.

In nucleotides, the CDR3 is TGTGCCAGCAGGGGTGTCCTAGATTCACCCCTCCACTTT. Amino acid sequence: CASRGVLDSPLHF. The genes are TRBV28 and TRBJ1-6; unclear D gene. The V gene's germline CDR1 is MDHEN and CDR2 SYDVKM. The CDR3 covers 13 residues. V was shortened by 6 bases and J by 8 bases, with 11 bases between the two germline ends.

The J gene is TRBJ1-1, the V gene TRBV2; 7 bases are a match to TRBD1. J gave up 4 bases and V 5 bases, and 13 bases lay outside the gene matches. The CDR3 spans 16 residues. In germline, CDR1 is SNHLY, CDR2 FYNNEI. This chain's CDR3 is CASSQGTETLGTEAFF. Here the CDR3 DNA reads TGTGCCAGCAGTCAGGGGACAGAGACTTTGGGCACTGAAGCTTTCTTT. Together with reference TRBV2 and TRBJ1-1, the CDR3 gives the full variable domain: EPEVTQTPSHQVTQMGQEVILRCVPISNHLYFYWYRQILGQKVEFLVSFYNNEISEKSEIFDDQFSVERPDGSNFTLKIRSTKLEDSAMYFCASSQGTETLGTEAFFGQGTRLTVV.

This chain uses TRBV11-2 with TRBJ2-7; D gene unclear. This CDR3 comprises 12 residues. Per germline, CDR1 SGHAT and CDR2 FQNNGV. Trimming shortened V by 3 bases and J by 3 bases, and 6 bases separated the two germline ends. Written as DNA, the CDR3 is TGTGCCAGCAGCTTGCTGAGCTACGAGCAGTACTTC. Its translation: CASSLLSYEQYF.

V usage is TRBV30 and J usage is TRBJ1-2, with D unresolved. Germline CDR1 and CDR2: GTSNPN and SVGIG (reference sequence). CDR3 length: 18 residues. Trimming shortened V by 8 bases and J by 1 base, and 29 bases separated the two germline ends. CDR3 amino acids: CAQHRGLVGYLHNYGYTF. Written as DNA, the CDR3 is TGTGCCCAACATCGGGGTCTGGTTGGGTATTTACATAACTATGGCTACACCTTC.

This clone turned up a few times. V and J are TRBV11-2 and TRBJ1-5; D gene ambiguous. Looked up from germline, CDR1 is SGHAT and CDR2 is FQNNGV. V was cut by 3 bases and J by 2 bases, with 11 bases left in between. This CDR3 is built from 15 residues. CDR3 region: CASSFGLGGNQPQHF. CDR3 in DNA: TGTGCCAGCAGCTTCGGACTCGGGGGCAATCAGCCCCAGCATTTT. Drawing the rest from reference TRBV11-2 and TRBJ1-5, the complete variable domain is EAGVAQSPRYKIIEKRQSVAFWCNPISGHATLYWYQQILGQGPKLLIQFQNNGVVDDSQLPKDRFSAERLKGVDSTLKIQPAKLEDSAVYLCASSFGLGGNQPQHFGDGTRLSIL.

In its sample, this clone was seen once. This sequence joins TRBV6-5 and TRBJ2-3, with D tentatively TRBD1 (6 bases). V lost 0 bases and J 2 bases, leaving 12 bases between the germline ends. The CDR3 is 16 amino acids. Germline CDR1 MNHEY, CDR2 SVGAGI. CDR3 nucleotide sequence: TGTGCCAGCAGTTACTCGACAGGCCGAACCACAGATACGCAGTATTTT. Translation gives CASSYSTGRTTDTQYF.

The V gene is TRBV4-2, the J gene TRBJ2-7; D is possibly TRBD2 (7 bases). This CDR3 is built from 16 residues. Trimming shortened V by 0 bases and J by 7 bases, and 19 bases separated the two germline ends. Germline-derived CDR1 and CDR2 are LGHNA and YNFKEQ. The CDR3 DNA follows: TGTGCCAGCAGCCAAGAGGAGGCGGGGGCCCCCCCAGAGCAGTACTTC. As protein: CASSQEEAGAPPEQYF.

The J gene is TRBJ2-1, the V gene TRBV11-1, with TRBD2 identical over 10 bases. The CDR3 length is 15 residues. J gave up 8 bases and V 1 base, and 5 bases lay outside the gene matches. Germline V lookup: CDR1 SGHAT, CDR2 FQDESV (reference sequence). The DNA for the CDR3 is TGTGCCAGCAGCTTAGAGCGGGGGGGCCCCTATGAGCAGTTCTTC. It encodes CASSLERGGPYEQFF.

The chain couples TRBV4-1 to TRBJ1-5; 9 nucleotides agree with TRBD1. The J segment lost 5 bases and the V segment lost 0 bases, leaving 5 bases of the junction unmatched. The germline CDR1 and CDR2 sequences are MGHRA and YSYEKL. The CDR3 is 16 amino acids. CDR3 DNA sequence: TGCGCCAGCAGCCAAGACTGGGGACAGGGCCATCAGCCCCAGCATTTT. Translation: CASSQDWGQGHQPQHF.

DNA for the CDR3: TGTGCCAGCAGTTACTCCGTGGCTTTGGGGGGCGAGCAGTACTTC. It yields the protein CASSYSVALGGEQYF. The chain carries TRBV6-6 and TRBJ2-7, with D perhaps matching TRBD2 (6 bases). CDR3 length: 15 residues. The V end was cut by 0 bases, the J end by 6 bases, with 15 bases between. From germline, CDR1 is MNHNY and CDR2 SVGAGI (reference sequence).

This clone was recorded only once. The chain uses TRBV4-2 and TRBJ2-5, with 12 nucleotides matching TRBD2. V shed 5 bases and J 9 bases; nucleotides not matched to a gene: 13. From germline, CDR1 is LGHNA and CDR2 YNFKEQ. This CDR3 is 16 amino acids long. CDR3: CASSANLAGGYGPQYF. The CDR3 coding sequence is TGTGCCAGCAGCGCAAATCTAGCGGGGGGGTACGGGCCCCAGTACTTC.

The CDR3 reads CASSYSLAGGSTYGNIQYF. The CDR3 nucleotides read TGTGCCAGCAGTTACTCACTAGCGGGGGGATCGACCTATGGAAACATTCAGTACTTC. This chain joins TRBV2 and TRBJ2-4; 12 nucleotides match TRBD2. CDR1 is SNHLY and CDR2 is FYNNEI in the germline V gene. The length of the CDR3 is 19 residues. After removal of 5 bases from V and 6 bases from J, the junction contained 17 bases not matched to a gene. Supplemented by reference TRBV2 and TRBJ2-4, the full variable domain reads EPEVTQTPSHQVTQMGQEVILRCVPISNHLYFYWYRQILGQKVEFLVSFYNNEISEKSEIFDDQFSVERPDGSNFTLKIRSTKLEDSAMYFCASSYSLAGGSTYGNIQYFGAGTRLSVL.

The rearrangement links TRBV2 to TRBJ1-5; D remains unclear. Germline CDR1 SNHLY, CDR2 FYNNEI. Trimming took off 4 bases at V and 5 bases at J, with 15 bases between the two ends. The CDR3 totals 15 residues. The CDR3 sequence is CASSVGQSSDQPQHF. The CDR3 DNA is TGTGCCAGCAGTGTGGGTCAGAGCAGCGATCAGCCCCAGCATTTT. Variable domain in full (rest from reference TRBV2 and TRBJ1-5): EPEVTQTPSHQVTQMGQEVILRCVPISNHLYFYWYRQILGQKVEFLVSFYNNEISEKSEIFDDQFSVERPDGSNFTLKIRSTKLEDSAMYFCASSVGQSSDQPQHFGDGTRLSIL.

This CDR3 reads CASSLLDRGGEKLFF. In nucleotides, the CDR3 is TGTGCCAGCTCACTCTTGGACAGGGGAGGCGAAAAACTGTTTTTT. The chain is built from TRBV18 and TRBJ1-4, with 9 bases that match TRBD1. V was pared by 4 bases and J by 8 bases, with 8 bases of the junction left unmatched. The CDR3 covers 15 residues. CDR1 and CDR2 (germline): KGHSH, LQKENI.